The rows below give T cell receptor beta chains drawn from one sample of a study of blood T cell repertoires in COVID-19. TCRdb's copy holds only in-frame clones and misses some; the assay was immunoSEQ multiplex PCR. The sample lists just over 150,000 clones, 80% to 90% seen once, with under 2.5% in the top ten. The source material was peripheral blood. Source of these receptors: a woman aged 70-85 years with acute or convalescent COVID-19. Both conserved end residues are part of each CDR3. D genes are given only for firm matches. Size tells how often a clone was seen (once, few, many) or the class of an expanded clone, and some rows leave it out.

J gene,clone size,V gene,D gene,CDR3 protein,CDR3 DNA
TRBJ1-4,-,TRBV15,-,CATSRPGVATNEKLFF,TGTGCCACCAGCAGACCCGGGGTTGCAACTAATGAAAAACTGTTTTTT
TRBJ2-1,-,TRBV2,TRBD1,CASNFPQDRVYNEQFF,TGTGCCAGCAACTTTCCCCAGGACAGGGTATACAATGAGCAGTTCTTC
TRBJ1-2,-,TRBV2,TRBD1,CASRAQTTGPYGYTF,TGTGCCAGCAGAGCACAAACGACAGGGCCCTATGGCTACACCTTC
TRBJ1-3,-,TRBV3-1/TRBV3-2,-,CASSQEYSTGNTIYF,TGTGCCAGCAGCCAAGAGTACAGTACTGGAAACACCATATATTTT
TRBJ1-1,-,TRBV6-5,TRBD1,CAAERGLGGTEAFF,TGTGCCGCGGAAAGGGGGCTGGGTGGAACTGAAGCTTTCTTT
TRBJ1-1,-,TRBV18,-,CASSLGQLNTEAFF,TGTGCCAGCTCGCTCGGACAGTTGAACACTGAAGCTTTCTTT
TRBJ1-5,-,TRBV5-1,-,CASSPEGGRNQPQHF,TGCGCCAGCAGTCCAGAGGGGGGGAGAAATCAGCCCCAGCATTTT
TRBJ2-3,-,TRBV5-8,-,CASSPGTFSTDTQYF,TGTGCCAGCAGCCCAGGGACTTTTAGCACAGATACGCAGTATTTT
TRBJ2-1,-,TRBV4-1,-,CASSQPPWAGEQFF,TGCGCCAGCAGCCAACCCCCGTGGGCAGGAGAGCAGTTCTTC
TRBJ1-5,-,TRBV28,-,CASILRAGHNQPQHF,TGTGCCAGCATCCTCCGGGCAGGACACAATCAGCCCCAGCATTTT
TRBJ1-1,-,TRBV29-1,-,CSVVDFSGTEAFF,TGCAGCGTTGTCGACTTTTCGGGCACTGAAGCTTTCTTT
TRBJ2-1,-,TRBV19,-,CASSVSGSSYNEQFF,TGTGCCAGTAGTGTTAGCGGAAGCTCCTACAATGAGCAGTTCTTC
TRBJ1-5,-,TRBV2,TRBD1,CASSRTGGLEPQHF,TGTGCCAGCAGCCGGACAGGGGGGTTGGAGCCCCAGCATTTT
TRBJ2-2,-,TRBV12-3/TRBV12-4,TRBD1,CASRGQRTGELFF,TGTGCCAGCAGGGGACAGCGCACCGGGGAGCTGTTTTTT
TRBJ2-2,-,TRBV10-2,-,CASRGQGNTGELFF,TGCGCCAGCAGAGGGCAGGGGAACACCGGGGAGCTGTTTTTT
TRBJ1-2,-,TRBV12-3/TRBV12-4,TRBD1,CATGQGRSVGYTF,TGTGCCACCGGACAGGGGAGATCAGTTGGCTACACCTTC
TRBJ1-1,-,TRBV6-5,-,CASSYSTDSTRAFF,TGTGCCAGCAGTTACTCGACAGATTCTACGAGGGCTTTCTTT
TRBJ1-2,-,TRBV11-2,TRBD1,CASSFAPQGEVGYTF,TGTGCCAGCAGCTTCGCGCCTCAGGGGGAAGTGGGCTACACCTTC
TRBJ1-2,once,TRBV6-1,-,CASSNDGGPHYGYTF,TGTGCCAGCAGCAATGACGGGGGGCCCCACTATGGCTACACCTTC
TRBJ1-1,-,TRBV7-9,TRBD1,CASSLDITGGNTEAFF,TGTGCCAGCAGCTTAGATATTACAGGGGGGAACACTGAAGCTTTCTTT
TRBJ1-2,-,TRBV28,-,CASSPPTGYGYTF,TGTGCCAGCAGTCCCCCCACAGGCTATGGCTACACCTTC
TRBJ1-2,-,TRBV28,-,CASSSLTGSYGYTF,TGTGCCAGCAGCTCATTAACAGGGAGTTATGGCTACACCTTC
TRBJ2-6,-,TRBV19,TRBD1,CASSQRGTGGLSGANVLTF,TGTGCCAGTAGTCAACGGGGGACAGGGGGACTCTCTGGGGCCAACGTCCTGACTTTC
TRBJ1-1,-,TRBV10-3,-,CAISEIDTEAFF,TGTGCCATCAGTGAGATAGACACTGAAGCTTTCTTT
TRBJ1-1,-,TRBV9,-,CASSVDGDTEAFF,TGTGCCAGCAGCGTAGACGGAGACACTGAAGCTTTCTTT
TRBJ2-5,once,TRBV7-9,-,CASSPARGQLQETQYF,TGTGCCAGCAGCCCCGCCCGCGGGCAGCTCCAAGAGACCCAGTACTTC
TRBJ2-3,-,TRBV7-3,TRBD2,CASSFSNGGARGTDTQYF,TGTGCCAGCAGCTTCTCGAACGGGGGGGCCCGCGGCACAGATACGCAGTATTTT
TRBJ1-2,-,TRBV4-3,TRBD1,CASSHPQGANYGYTF,TGCGCCAGCAGCCACCCTCAGGGGGCTAACTATGGCTACACCTTC
TRBJ2-5,-,TRBV5-4,TRBD1,CASSKGAGVGETQYF,TGTGCCAGCAGCAAGGGGGCAGGGGTAGGGGAGACCCAGTACTTC
TRBJ2-7,-,TRBV7-2,TRBD2,CASSSRGGFGYEQYF,TGTGCCAGCAGCAGCCGGGGGGGCTTCGGCTACGAGCAGTACTTC
TRBJ2-1,-,TRBV6-5,TRBD2,CASSSGGPANNEQFF,TGTGCCAGCAGTTCGGGGGGGCCAGCGAACAATGAGCAGTTCTTC
TRBJ2-3,-,TRBV6-2/TRBV6-3,TRBD2,CASSYPTLVAGGTSTDTQYF,TGTGCCAGCAGTTACCCCACGTTGGTAGCGGGGGGTACTTCTACAGATACGCAGTATTTT
TRBJ1-2,-,TRBV7-9,TRBD1,CASSLAPMGQPNYGYTF,TGTGCCAGCAGCTTAGCCCCTATGGGACAGCCTAACTATGGCTACACCTTC
TRBJ1-1,-,TRBV11-2,-,CASIPVPGNTEAFF,TGTGCCAGCATACCAGTTCCGGGGAACACTGAAGCTTTCTTT
TRBJ2-3,-,TRBV4-1,TRBD1,CASSRTNRGLGDTQYF,TGCGCCAGCAGCCGAACGAACAGGGGGCTTGGAGATACGCAGTATTTT
TRBJ2-5,-,TRBV11-2,TRBD2,CASSLGTSGGAKETQYF,TGTGCCAGCAGCTTAGGGACTAGCGGGGGTGCCAAAGAGACCCAGTACTTC
TRBJ1-1,-,TRBV19,-,CASSMFPAGTEAFF,TGTGCCAGTAGTATGTTCCCGGCGGGCACTGAAGCTTTCTTT
TRBJ1-2,once,TRBV7-9,TRBD1,CASSTGQGWGGGYTF,TGTGCCAGCAGCACCGGACAGGGGTGGGGAGGTGGCTACACCTTC
TRBJ1-2,-,TRBV29-1,-,CSVGAVNGYTF,TGCAGCGTAGGGGCGGTTAACGGCTACACCTTC
TRBJ2-3,-,TRBV5-1,-,CASSRMQGTDTQYF,TGCGCCAGCAGCCGGATGCAGGGCACAGATACGCAGTATTTT
TRBJ1-1,-,TRBV30,-,CAWSRGMNTEAFF,TGTGCCTGGAGTAGGGGGATGAACACTGAAGCTTTCTTT
TRBJ2-7,-,TRBV4-3,-,CASSQDSRGPPYEQYF,TGCGCCAGCAGCCAAGATTCGCGGGGGCCTCCCTACGAGCAGTACTTC
TRBJ1-3,few,TRBV10-1,-,CASRDDRSKPGNTIYF,TGCGCCAGCAGAGACGACAGGTCCAAACCTGGAAACACCATATATTTT
TRBJ1-4,-,TRBV28,TRBD1,CASSPGGATNEKLFF,TGTGCCAGCAGTCCAGGGGGCGCGACTAATGAAAAACTGTTTTTT
TRBJ2-1,-,TRBV12-3/TRBV12-4,-,CASSFSSQQFF,TGTGCCAGCAGTTTTTCCAGTCAGCAGTTCTTC
TRBJ1-6,-,TRBV4-3,-,CASSQERGSSYNSPLHF,TGCGCCAGCAGCCAAGAGAGAGGAAGCTCCTATAATTCACCCCTCCACTTT
TRBJ1-4,-,TRBV14,-,CASSQDGALAGTNEKLFF,TGTGCCAGCAGCCAAGATGGCGCGCTTGCGGGTACTAATGAAAAACTGTTTTTT
TRBJ2-4,-,TRBV19,-,CASSRSDRFLYNIQYF,TGTGCCAGTAGTAGAAGTGACAGGTTTCTTTATAACATTCAGTACTTC
TRBJ1-5,-,TRBV27,-,CASSPFLNQPQHF,TGTGCCAGCAGCCCCTTCTTAAATCAGCCCCAGCATTTT
TRBJ2-2,-,TRBV2,TRBD2,CASSERGGKRVSGELFF,TGTGCCAGCAGTGAACGGGGGGGAAAGCGCGTCTCCGGGGAGCTGTTTTTT
TRBJ2-2,-,TRBV4-1,-,CASSQAGRNRELFF,TGCGCCAGCAGCCAAGCGGGTAGGAACCGGGAGCTGTTTTTT
TRBJ1-5,once,TRBV5-1,-,CASSLGGGEQQPQHF,TGCGCCAGCAGCTTGGGTGGGGGGGAACAGCAGCCCCAGCATTTT
TRBJ1-1,-,TRBV7-9,-,CASSLVEGPTEAFF,TGTGCCAGCAGCTTAGTGGAGGGGCCCACTGAAGCTTTCTTT
TRBJ2-6,-,TRBV10-3,-,CAISGPSTGANVLTF,TGTGCCATCAGTGGCCCGAGCACTGGGGCCAACGTCCTGACTTTC
TRBJ1-1,-,TRBV6-5,TRBD1,CASSYRGLGEAFF,TGTGCCAGCAGTTACAGGGGGCTGGGTGAAGCTTTCTTT